The entry that follows covers one TCR beta chain sequence. Then a second PCR, running about 7 to 11 cycles, was carried out with a sample-barcoded 5' primer and a J-beta primer mix. TCRdb recomputed calls from the 5' RACE reads with MiXCR, one row per CDR3 protein. The sample carries over 1.5 million distinct CDR3 sequences, about 50% recorded once. V dropped 6 bases and J dropped 2 bases, with 11 bases sitting between them. This CDR3 comprises 15 residues. These data come from a study of blood T cells in healthy people across ages. Isolated per sample were at least 6.5 million PBMCs. This TCR was sampled from a woman in her thirties or forties in good health. The specimen sequenced was blood. V and J are TRBV12-3 or TRBV12-4 and TRBJ2-6; TRBD1 might be the D (5 bases). In DNA form, the CDR3 reads TGTGCCAGCAGCGACTCAGGGACTGGGGCCAACGTCCTGACTTTC. This sequence encodes CASSDSGTGANVLTF.